These T cell receptor beta chains were read from a single sample in a study of CD8 T cells in Susac syndrome. TCRdb passed the immunoSEQ multiplex PCR reads through MiXCR, listing each CDR3 protein once. The sample has over 95,000 distinct CDR3 sequences; around 90% are singletons. Sequencing used CD4+ T cells from PBMCs. Receptors originate from a human donor in good health. Each CDR3 is given with its conserved first and last residue. Fields, in order: J gene, D gene, V gene, clone size, CDR3 protein, CDR3 DNA. A D gene is named only where the DNA matches it firmly. Rows may omit the clone size; those that give it use once, few, many or a size class.

>TRBJ2-2|TRBD1|TRBV5-1|few
CASSDPRQGANTGELFF
TGCGCCAGCAGCGACCCTAGGCAGGGGGCGAACACCGGGGAGCTGTTTTTT
>TRBJ2-6|-|TRBV6-1|-
CASKGRGQGTGANVLTF
TGTGCCAGCAAGGGCCGGGGTCAAGGTACTGGGGCCAACGTCCTGACTTTC
>TRBJ2-1|-|TRBV20-1|-
CSARDLRGGEQFF
TGCAGTGCTAGAGATCTGAGAGGGGGGGAGCAGTTCTTC
>TRBJ1-1|-|TRBV6-5|-
CASSLLGSGNTEAFF
TGTGCCAGCAGCCTGTTAGGCAGCGGGAACACTGAAGCTTTCTTT
>TRBJ2-3|-|TRBV29-1|-
CSVDGDSTRTDTQYF
TGCAGCGTGGATGGTGACAGCACGCGCACAGATACGCAGTATTTT
>TRBJ1-2|-|TRBV20-1|-
CSASSREVWGYTF
TGCAGTGCTAGTTCCAGGGAGGTTTGGGGCTACACCTTC
>TRBJ2-7|-|TRBV20-1|-
CSATAVAFYEQYF
TGCAGTGCTACGGCGGTTGCTTTCTACGAGCAGTACTTC
>TRBJ1-5|-|TRBV3-1|few
CASSAGGNQPQHF
TGTGCCAGCAGTGCGGGGGGCAATCAGCCCCAGCATTTT
>TRBJ2-2|TRBD2|TRBV6-6|-
CASSLSGRSNTGELFF
TGTGCCAGCAGTTTAAGCGGGAGGTCGAACACCGGGGAGCTGTTTTTT
>TRBJ2-7|-|TRBV6-5|-
CASSSAGHRVGYEQYF
TGTGCCAGCAGTTCGGCCGGACACCGGGTGGGCTACGAGCAGTACTTC